The following is a TCR beta chain sequence with its context. These data originate in a study of control samples from healthy donors and cancer patients. The CDR3 contains 13 residues. Deletions cut 5 bases from V and 6 bases from J, with 11 bases between. CDR1 is SGHKS, CDR2 YYEKEE, per germline (reference sequence). This table comes from immunoSEQ multiplex PCR, and its TCRdb copy is limited to in-frame clones, with some not included. The sample has roughly 40,000 clones, 80% to 95% seen once. The sequenced sample consisted of blood. V and J are TRBV5-5 and TRBJ1-4; tentatively, D is TRBD1 (5 bases). The TCR was taken from a woman in her 50s in good health. CDR3 nucleotide sequence: TGTGCCAGCAGGTGGGGACCCCATGAAAAACTGTTTTTT. Protein product: CASRWGPHEKLFF.